The 27 T cell receptor beta chains given below trace back to one sample, sequenced in a study of control samples from healthy donors and cancer patients. Generated by immunoSEQ multiplex PCR, the TCRdb table keeps only in-frame clones and is missing some. The top ten hold about 10% of the sample, which has approximately 140,000 clones, roughly 92% seen once. Sequencing was performed on blood. Every receptor here comes from a man aged 25 to 40 in good health.

The V and J genes are TRBV29-1 and TRBJ1-2, with a weak D call TRBD1 (5 bases). The CDR3 spans 15 residues. Trimming cost V 6 bases and J 5 bases, with 22 bases left between them. The germline V gene encodes CDR1 SQVTM and CDR2 ANQGSEA. The CDR3 DNA reads as TGCAGCGTGCCGTTGGAGAGGGGCTTAAGGTATGGCTACACCTTC. It specifies CSVPLERGLRYGYTF.

J is TRBJ2-7 and V is TRBV7-6, with D maybe TRBD2 (6 bases). Trimming left V 3 bases short and J 7 bases short, with 10 bases between. The CDR3 totals 12 residues. From germline, CDR1 is SGHVS and CDR2 FNYEAQ. The CDR3 nucleotides read TGTGCCAGCAGCTTGCGGGGTGGGGAGCAGTACTTC. Translated: CASSLRGGEQYF.

With regard to this clone: In the same sample, other DNA sequences code for this CDR3. The chain combines TRBV19 with TRBJ2-5; tentative D call: TRBD2 (5 bases). This CDR3 is built from 13 residues. The germline gives CDR1 LNHDA, CDR2 SQIVND (reference sequence). V gave up 3 bases and J gave up 2 bases, with 7 bases separating them. The CDR3 bases are TGTGCCAGTAGTATTCAGCGGCAAGAGACCCAGTACTTC. It specifies CASSIQRQETQYF. The entire variable domain, with the rest obtained from reference TRBV19 and TRBJ2-5, is as follows: DGGITQSPKYLFRKEGQNVTLSCEQNLNHDAMYWYRQDPGQGLRLIYYSQIVNDFQKGDIAEGYSVSREKKESFPLTVTSAQKNPTAFYLCASSIQRQETQYFGPGTRLLVL.

This clone is medium-sized by share. The chain joins TRBV2 to TRBJ2-1, with TRBD2 matching 10 bases. This CDR3 comprises 16 residues. The V segment lost 5 bases and the J segment 7 bases; nucleotides outside the gene matches: 11. Germline lookup yields CDR1 SNHLY and CDR2 FYNNEI. The CDR3 protein is CASSFLLAGDKNEQFF. CDR3 DNA: TGTGCCAGCAGTTTCCTCCTAGCGGGAGATAAAAATGAGCAGTTCTTC. The variable domain in full, with the rest retrieved from reference TRBV2 and TRBJ2-1, is EPEVTQTPSHQVTQMGQEVILRCVPISNHLYFYWYRQILGQKVEFLVSFYNNEISEKSEIFDDQFSVERPDGSNFTLKIRSTKLEDSAMYFCASSFLLAGDKNEQFFGPGTRLTVL.

The V gene is TRBV10-3, the J gene TRBJ2-2; D is tentatively TRBD1 or TRBD2 (6 bases each). V was trimmed by 3 bases and J by 5 bases, leaving 13 bases between them. The germline CDR1 and CDR2 sequences are ENHRY and SYGVKD. The CDR3 sequence is 15 residues long. In DNA form, the CDR3 reads TGTGCCATCAGTGAAAGAGGGGGAGGAACCGGGGAGCTGTTTTTT. Amino acids: CAISERGGGTGELFF.

The V and J genes are TRBV18 and TRBJ1-3; D remains ambiguous. V gave up 5 bases and J gave up 1 base, with 15 bases separating them. CDR1 KGHSH and CDR2 LQKENI come from the germline V gene. The CDR3 is 16 residues long. The CDR3 is CASSSKETASGNTIYF. The CDR3 DNA reads TGTGCCAGCTCATCAAAAGAGACCGCATCTGGAAACACCATATATTTT.

The chain employs TRBV2 and TRBJ2-5, with D possibly being TRBD2 (6 bases). The CDR3 is made up of 14 amino acids. The V end was cut by 6 bases, the J end by 5 bases, with 16 bases between. Germline-derived CDR1 and CDR2 are SNHLY and FYNNEI. CDR3: CASSHGPREETQYF. The CDR3 DNA reads as TGTGCCAGCAGCCACGGGCCCCGGGAGGAGACCCAGTACTTC.

The rearrangement uses TRBV5-6 and TRBJ1-5; 9 bases map to TRBD1. The CDR3 is 16 residues long. The trim removed 3 bases at V and 5 bases at J, leaving 9 bases unmatched. Germline V gives CDR1 SGHDT, CDR2 YYEEEE. The CDR3 region is CASSSRTGAGDQPQHF. The CDR3 DNA reads TGTGCCAGCAGCTCGAGGACAGGGGCCGGGGATCAGCCCCAGCATTTT.

This clone was counted a single time. The gene calls are TRBV19 and TRBJ2-5, with 11 bases aligning to TRBD2. With 9 bases clipped from V and 5 bases from J, the junction kept 8 bases outside the gene matches. This CDR3 has 14 residues. The germline CDR1 and CDR2 sequences are LNHDA and SQIVND (reference sequence). The DNA of the CDR3 is TGTGCCAGCAATAGCGGGAGGGCCCGCGAGACCCAGTACTTC. Its protein is CASNSGRARETQYF.

V is TRBV7-9 and J is TRBJ1-2, with D tentatively TRBD1 (6 bases). Germline assignment: CDR1 SEHNR and CDR2 FQNEAQ (reference sequence). The CDR3 consists of 14 residues. The germline V and J ends were trimmed by 5 bases and 0 bases, with 10 bases remaining between them. The CDR3 here is CASSPGTPNYGYTF. CDR3 DNA sequence: TGTGCCAGCAGCCCAGGGACACCTAACTATGGCTACACCTTC. Supplemented by reference TRBV7-9 and TRBJ1-2, the full variable domain reads DTGVSQNPRHKITKRGQNVTFRCDPISEHNRLYWYRQTLGQGPEFLTYFQNEAQLEKSRLLSDRFSAERPKGSFSTLEIQRTEQGDSAMYLCASSPGTPNYGYTFGSGTRLTVV.

This clone was found a few times. The chain couples TRBV6-6 to TRBJ1-2, with D possibly TRBD1 on 5 matching bases. The CDR3 is made up of 14 amino acids. Germline CDR1 reads MNHNY; CDR2 reads SVGAGI (reference sequence). V lost 2 bases to trimming and J lost 5 bases, with 12 bases between them. Written as DNA, the CDR3 is TGTGCCAGCAGTTACGACGACAGCTCGTATGGCTACACCTTC. As protein: CASSYDDSSYGYTF.

The chain has TRBV28 and TRBJ1-1, with 8 bases that match TRBD1. This CDR3 spans 16 amino acids. V was pared by 3 bases and J by 4 bases, with 10 bases of the junction left unmatched. Germline V lookup: CDR1 MDHEN, CDR2 SYDVKM. The CDR3 DNA is TGTGCCAGCAGTTTCCTTACCGGGACAGGACCCACTGAAGCTTTCTTT. Translating gives CASSFLTGTGPTEAFF.

The CDR3 DNA reads as TGTGCCTGGAGTGTAGGGGAACGCTATAATTCACCCCTCCACTTT. Protein product: CAWSVGERYNSPLHF. The chain joins TRBV30 to TRBJ1-6; D is possibly TRBD1 (5 bases). Trimming removed 0 bases at V and 3 bases at J, with 9 bases between. Germline CDR1 is GTSNPN and CDR2 is SVGIG (reference sequence). The CDR3 spans 15 residues.

J is TRBJ1-2 and V is TRBV12-5; D is perhaps TRBD1 (6 bases). CDR1 and CDR2 (germline): LGHNT, FRNRAP. The V gene lost 5 bases and the J gene lost 1 base, with 11 bases spanning the gap. This CDR3 has 14 amino acids. The CDR3 here is CASGIRTVNYGYTF. CDR3 coding DNA: TGTGCTAGTGGTATTCGGACAGTTAACTATGGCTACACCTTC.

V is TRBV7-3 and J is TRBJ2-5; maybe TRBD1 (5 bases). Trimming removed 1 base from V and 3 bases from J, with 6 bases in between. The CDR3 sequence is 13 residues long. Germline values: CDR1 SGHTA, CDR2 FQGTGA. The CDR3 DNA is TGTGCCAGCAGCTTAAACAGGAAAGAGACCCAGTACTTC. Encoded protein: CASSLNRKETQYF.

This clone appeared a single time. The rearrangement joins TRBV28 to TRBJ2-7; 8 nucleotides agree with TRBD2. Trimming took 3 bases from V and 4 from J; bases not matched to a gene: 8. CDR1 is MDHEN, CDR2 SYDVKM, per germline. This CDR3 comprises 15 residues. CDR3 sequence reads: CASSFLVAGPYEQYF. For the CDR3, the DNA is TGTGCCAGCAGTTTTCTGGTAGCGGGACCTTACGAGCAGTACTTC.

V gene TRBV25-1 combines with J gene TRBJ2-7; D gene unclear. Germline V gene sequence: CDR1 MGHDK, CDR2 SYGVNS. The germline V and J ends were trimmed by 5 bases and 4 bases, with 6 bases remaining between them. The CDR3 extends over 11 amino acids. In DNA, the CDR3 is TGTGCCAGCAGTTTCGCTTACGAGCAGTACTTC. This encodes CASSFAYEQYF.

The chain has TRBV5-1 and TRBJ2-7; 7 bases line up with TRBD2. The V and J ends lost 1 base and 3 bases, in that order; junction bases with no gene match: 4. Germline V gives CDR1 SGHRS, CDR2 YFSETQ. The CDR3 consists of 14 residues. CDR3 protein: CASSLRGSGYEQYF. In DNA, the CDR3 is TGCGCCAGCAGCTTGCGCGGGAGTGGCTACGAGCAGTACTTC.

This chain uses TRBV28 with TRBJ2-2; 8 bases are a match to TRBD1. Germline-derived CDR1 and CDR2 are MDHEN and SYDVKM. CDR3 size: 15 residues. J gave up 5 bases and V 1 base, and 3 bases lay outside the gene matches. The DNA for the CDR3 is TGTGCCAGCAGTTTATTCAGGGGGCGGACCGGGGAGCTGTTTTTT. Its translation: CASSLFRGRTGELFF.

This sequence joins TRBV6-6 and TRBJ2-2; D unresolved. Germline V lookup: CDR1 MNHNY, CDR2 SVGAGI (reference sequence). V was trimmed by 5 bases and J by 5 bases, leaving 21 bases between them. CDR3 length: 17 residues. The CDR3 here is CASSPRTPILGTGELFF. DNA of the CDR3: TGTGCCAGCAGTCCTCGGACCCCTATTCTCGGGACCGGGGAGCTGTTTTTT.

The chain is built from TRBV10-3 and TRBJ1-6; 7 bases fit TRBD1. The V segment lost 11 bases and the J segment 11 bases; nucleotides outside the gene matches: 12. Germline V gives CDR1 ENHRY, CDR2 SYGVKD. The CDR3 spans 13 residues. The chain's CDR3 is CASRGLWNAPLHF. The CDR3 region has the DNA TGTGCCTCCAGGGGGTTGTGGAACGCACCCCTCCACTTT.

This rearrangement joins TRBV24-1 to TRBJ2-3; TRBD1 might be the D (7 bases). The V and J ends lost 3 bases and 4 bases respectively, with 16 bases between them. The CDR3 contains 16 residues. Germline loops: CDR1 KGHDR, CDR2 SFDVKD. Written as DNA, the CDR3 is TGTGCCACCAGTGATGGCGGAACAGGGGAGGCAGATACGCAGTATTTT. Translating gives CATSDGGTGEADTQYF.

The rearrangement uses TRBV7-2 and TRBJ2-2, with 8 bases identical to TRBD2. CDR1 and CDR2 (germline): SGHTA, FQGNSA. This CDR3 has 15 residues. Trimming at V came to 5 bases and at J to 3 bases, leaving 5 bases not matched to a gene. This chain's CDR3 is CASSQRELYTGELFF. CDR3 DNA sequence: TGTGCCAGCAGCCAGCGGGAGCTTTACACCGGGGAGCTGTTTTTT.

The chain couples TRBV9 to TRBJ2-1; TRBD2 agrees at 10 bases. Trimming cost V 0 bases and J 4 bases; bases outside gene matches: 4. Germline CDR1 reads SGDLS; CDR2 reads YYNGEE. The CDR3 is 16 amino acids. The CDR3 reads CASSVATSGKYNEQFF. The CDR3 region has the DNA TGTGCCAGCAGCGTAGCCACTAGCGGGAAATACAATGAGCAGTTCTTC.

The rearrangement joins TRBV28 to TRBJ1-1; 7 bases agree with TRBD1. CDR1 is MDHEN, CDR2 SYDVKM, per germline. V dropped 7 bases and J dropped 13; count of bases not matched to a gene: 15. CDR3 length equals 13 residues. The CDR3 protein is CASKNPDRVPVFF. The CDR3 DNA is TGTGCCAGCAAAAATCCAGACAGGGTTCCGGTTTTCTTT. Together with reference TRBV28 and TRBJ1-1, the CDR3 gives the full variable domain: DVKVTQSSRYLVKRTGEKVFLECVQDMDHENMFWYRQDPGLGLRLIYFSYDVKMKEKGDIPEGYSVSREKKERFSLILESASTNQTSMYLCASKNPDRVPVFFGQGTRLTVV.

The gene calls are TRBV4-3 and TRBJ2-5; D call uncertain. Germline loops: CDR1 LGHNA, CDR2 YSLEER. The CDR3 loop spans 15 amino acids. With 3 bases removed from V and 1 base from J, the gap between germline ends came to 12 bases. In DNA, the CDR3 is TGCGCCAGCAGCCATAGAGGTCGGTTCCAAGAGACCCAGTACTTC. It is translated as CASSHRGRFQETQYF.

This sequence joins TRBV28 and TRBJ1-4; D may be TRBD1 (6 bases). The CDR3 is 15 residues long. The V end was cut by 2 bases, the J end by 8 bases, with 15 bases between. Germline values: CDR1 MDHEN, CDR2 SYDVKM. CDR3 sequence (DNA): TGTGCCAGCAGTTTAATGGTACAGGGCCGGGAAAAACTGTTTTTT. Translated, it gives CASSLMVQGREKLFF.